This T cell receptor beta chain was captured by sequencing in a study of beta chain features in type 1 diabetes. With 2 bases removed from V and 8 bases from J, the gap between germline ends came to 13 bases. The CDR3 is 14 amino acids. CDR1 is LGHNT and CDR2 is FRNRAP in the germline V gene. Investigators reverse transcribed all isolated RNA, so they sequenced expressed TCRB transcripts. Sequencing was performed with immunoSEQ multiplex PCR; in TCRdb, only in-frame clones are kept and a portion is missing. The sample has 240,000 or so clones; about 70% are singletons. The chain employs TRBV12-5 and TRBJ2-1, with D possibly matching TRBD1 (8 bases). Sequencing used naive CD4+ T cells from blood. This receptor was identified in a man aged 25-45 years in good health. The CDR3 sequence: CASGLRTGRDEQFF. CDR3 nucleotide sequence: TGTGCTAGTGGTTTGAGGACAGGGAGGGATGAGCAGTTCTTC. Complete variable domain (other parts from reference TRBV12-5 and TRBJ2-1): DARVTQTPRHKVTEMGQEVTMRCQPILGHNTVFWYRQTMMQGLELLAYFRNRAPLDDSGMPKDRFSAEMPDATLATLKIQPSEPRDSAVYFCASGLRTGRDEQFFGPGTRLTVL.